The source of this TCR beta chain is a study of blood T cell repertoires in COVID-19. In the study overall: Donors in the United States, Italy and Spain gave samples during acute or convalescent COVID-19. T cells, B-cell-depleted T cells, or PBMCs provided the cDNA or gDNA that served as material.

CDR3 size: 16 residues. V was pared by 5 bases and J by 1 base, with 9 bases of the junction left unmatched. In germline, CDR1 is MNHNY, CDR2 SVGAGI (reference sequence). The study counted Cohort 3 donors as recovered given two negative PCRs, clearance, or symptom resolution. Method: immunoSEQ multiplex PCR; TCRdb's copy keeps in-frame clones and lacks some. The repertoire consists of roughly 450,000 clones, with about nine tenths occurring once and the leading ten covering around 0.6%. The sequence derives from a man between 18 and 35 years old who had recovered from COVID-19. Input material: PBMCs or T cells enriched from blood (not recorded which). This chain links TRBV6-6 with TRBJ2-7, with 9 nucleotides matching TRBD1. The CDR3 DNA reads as TGTGCCAGCAGTGCTACGGACAGGGGCCAATCCTACGAGCAGTACTTC. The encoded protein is CASSATDRGQSYEQYF.